In this sample, the clone carrying this T cell receptor (beta chain) turned up once. Its matching antigen is unknown. This sample is part of a study of tumor-infiltrating lymphocytes in primary liver carcinoma. A constant-region primer primed TCR beta cDNA synthesis from 450 to 550 ng of total RNA. Three-round nested multiplex PCR performed with slightly modified ARM-PCR produced the TCR beta libraries. TCRdb recomputed calls from the multiplex PCR reads with MiXCR, one row per CDR3 protein. Of approximately 73,000 distinct CDR3 sequences detected, roughly 69% appear once; the ten largest clones hold about 30%. Regarding the study as a whole: Tumor specimens were characterized by a significantly higher top-250-clone fraction than blood (p = 0.039).

Co-extraction yielded RNA and DNA from about 20-30 mg of unsorted bulk tissue. Over 75% of the cells were viable tumor cells in every tumor sample. Material: liver tumor tissue from sampling region 4. Sample subset: tumor region T4, right-lateral pole. This TCR was recovered from a man aged 35 to 55 with primary liver carcinoma and hepatitis B virus infection.

The CDR3 DNA sequence: TGTGCCAGAATCCAAGGTGACAGGGGTGTCTACGAGCAGTACTTC. Translating gives CARIQGDRGVYEQYF. V usage is TRBV4-2 and J usage is TRBJ2-7, with 8 bases aligning to TRBD1. The CDR3 runs 15 residues. Germline trimming cut 9 bases from V and 3 bases from J; bases unmatched to any gene: 13. The V gene's germline CDR1 is LGHNA and CDR2 YNFKEQ.